This passage covers 25 T cell receptor beta chains from one sample sequenced in a study of CD8 T cells in ankylosing spondylitis. Each CDR3 protein is one row after TCRdb ran MiXCR on the 5' RACE reads. The table has nearly 350,000 distinct CDR3 sequences, approximately 14% seen once. What was sequenced was blood, either unsorted or a sorted T cell fraction (not recorded which). These receptors all come from a male donor with ankylosing spondylitis or in good health (not recorded which).

V and J are TRBV5-1 and TRBJ2-5; TRBD2 matches 9 bases. There are 15 residues in the CDR3. CDR1 is SGHRS and CDR2 is YFSETQ in the germline V gene. V was pared by 1 base and J by 1 base, with 2 bases of the junction left unmatched. Here the CDR3 reads CASSLPSGAQETQYF. CDR3 nucleotides: TGCGCCAGCAGCTTGCCTAGCGGGGCCCAAGAGACCCAGTACTTC. Variable domain in full (rest from reference TRBV5-1 and TRBJ2-5): KAGVTQTPRYLIKTRGQQVTLSCSPISGHRSVSWYQQTPGQGLQFLFEYFSETQRNKGNFPGRFSGRQFSNSRSEMNVSTLELGDSALYLCASSLPSGAQETQYFGPGTRLLVL.

At least ten counts were recorded for this clonotype. CDR3 protein: CAWSILWITSTDTQYF. CDR3 in DNA: TGTGCCTGGAGTATCCTCTGGATTACTAGCACAGATACGCAGTATTTT. V gene TRBV30 combines with J gene TRBJ2-3; no clear D gene. Trimming pared 2 bases from V and 0 bases from J, leaving 15 bases between. Per the germline V gene, CDR1 is GTSNPN and CDR2 is SVGIG (reference sequence). The CDR3 runs to 16 residues.

This clonotype was counted only a few times. The chain carries TRBV7-8 and TRBJ2-7; TRBD2 matches at 11 bases. With 5 bases clipped from V and 4 bases from J, the junction kept 7 bases outside the gene matches. Per germline, CDR1 SGHVS and CDR2 FQNEAQ. The CDR3 is 15 residues long. CDR3 coding DNA: TGTGCCAGCAGCCCGAGGGGGACTAGCGGTTACGAGCAGTACTTC. It yields the protein CASSPRGTSGYEQYF.

In its sample, this clonotype was seen a few times. The V and J genes are TRBV7-2 and TRBJ2-7; D is unresolved. This CDR3 contains 12 residues. Germline CDR1 SGHTA, CDR2 FQGNSA. Trimming removed 5 bases from V and 11 bases from J, with 16 bases in between. DNA for the CDR3: TGTGCCAGCAGCCCCCACCCATATGCGGAGTACTTC. Translation gives CASSPHPYAEYF.

The chain couples TRBV15 to TRBJ2-2; D is unresolved. Per the germline V gene, CDR1 is LNHNV and CDR2 is YYDKDF (reference sequence). V lost 7 bases, J lost 3 bases, and 9 bases lay in between. The CDR3 sequence is 13 residues long. CDR3 sequence: CATTLGYTGELFF. CDR3 nucleotides: TGTGCCACCACCCTGGGGTACACCGGGGAGCTGTTTTTT.

The chain combines TRBV11-2 with TRBJ2-4, with D possibly being TRBD1 or TRBD2 (6 bases each). Germline lookup yields CDR1 SGHAT and CDR2 FQNNGV. The CDR3 extends over 16 amino acids. Trimming left V 0 bases short and J 9 bases short, with 18 bases between. CDR3 coding DNA: TGTGCCAGCAGCTTAGATGGCGGCGGAGGGGGGTTCATTCAGTACTTC. This codes for CASSLDGGGGGFIQYF.

V gene TRBV2 combines with J gene TRBJ2-3, with a possible D match to TRBD2 (5 bases). Germline-derived CDR1 and CDR2 are SNHLY and FYNNEI. Trimming stripped 6 bases from V and 0 bases from J, with 10 bases between. The CDR3 runs to 14 residues. The chain's CDR3 is CASRRTASTDTQYF. Written as DNA, the CDR3 is TGTGCCAGCAGAAGGACTGCCAGCACAGATACGCAGTATTTT.

V and J are TRBV3-1 and TRBJ1-1; D call uncertain. Trimming stripped 1 base from V and 4 bases from J, with 7 bases between. There are 13 residues in the CDR3. Germline CDR1 LGHDT, CDR2 YNNKEL (reference sequence). As DNA, the CDR3 is TGTGCCAGCAGCCAAGTTCAGCGCACTGAAGCTTTCTTT. Translation: CASSQVQRTEAFF. Using reference TRBV3-1 and TRBJ1-1 for the parts outside the CDR3, the full variable domain is DTAVSQTPKYLVTQMGNDKSIKCEQNLGHDTMYWYKQDSKKFLKIMFSYNNKELIINETVPNRFSPKSPDKAHLNLHINSLELGDSAVYFCASSQVQRTEAFFGQGTRLTVV.

A few counts support this clonotype. The chain recombines TRBV3-1 with TRBJ2-1; 11 nucleotides agree with TRBD2. CDR3 length: 18 amino acids. From germline, CDR1 is LGHDT and CDR2 YNNKEL (reference sequence). V dropped 1 base and J dropped 7; count of bases not matched to a gene: 12. The CDR3 spells CASSQGGLAGGGGNEQFF. The CDR3 DNA is TGTGCCAGCAGCCAAGGGGGTCTAGCGGGGGGCGGTGGGAATGAGCAGTTCTTC.

This clonotype was observed at least ten times. J is TRBJ2-5 and V is TRBV29-1; D perhaps matches TRBD1 (5 bases). The CDR3 runs to 12 residues. From germline, CDR1 is SQVTM and CDR2 ANQGSEA. With 6 bases removed from V and 0 bases from J, the gap between germline ends came to 8 bases. The chain's CDR3 is CSVDTYQETQYF. The CDR3, as DNA: TGCAGCGTGGACACGTACCAAGAGACCCAGTACTTC.

In this sample, this clonotype turned up many times. The rearrangement joins TRBV12-3 or TRBV12-4 to TRBJ2-1; 8 nucleotides line up with TRBD2. The trim removed 8 bases at V and 9 bases at J, leaving 15 bases unmatched. This CDR3 is built from 15 residues. The CDR3 sequence: CASCIPGPRGGEQFF. The DNA of the CDR3 is TGTGCCAGCTGTATTCCGGGCCCTCGGGGGGGTGAGCAGTTCTTC.

The chain recombines TRBV15 with TRBJ2-4, with a possible D match to TRBD2 (6 bases). The CDR3 sequence is 14 residues long. Trimming stripped 2 bases from V and 3 bases from J, with 8 bases between. The germline V gene has CDR1 LNHNV and CDR2 YYDKDF (reference sequence). The DNA for the CDR3 is TGTGCCACCAGCAGAACGGGGGACAAAAACATTCAGTACTTC. Amino acids: CATSRTGDKNIQYF. Filled out from reference TRBV15 and TRBJ2-4, the complete variable domain reads DAMVIQNPRYQVTQFGKPVTLSCSQTLNHNVMYWYQQKSSQAPKLLFHYYDKDFNNEADTPDNFQSRRPNTSFCFLDIRSPGLGDTAMYLCATSRTGDKNIQYFGAGTRLSVL.

The chain couples TRBV4-1 to TRBJ2-3, with 11 bases matching TRBD2. V lost 2 bases and J lost 1; bases outside the gene matches: 17. In germline, CDR1 is MGHRA, CDR2 YSYEKL. The CDR3 extends over 21 amino acids. This CDR3 is CASSQFGLAGGVVSRTDTQYF. CDR3 nucleotides: TGCGCCAGCAGCCAATTCGGTCTAGCGGGGGGCGTGGTCTCCCGCACAGATACGCAGTATTTT.

This clonotype came up a few times. V is TRBV6-5 and J is TRBJ2-7, with D perhaps being TRBD1 or TRBD2 (5 bases each). Germline V gives CDR1 MNHEY, CDR2 SVGAGI. The CDR3 is made up of 14 amino acids. V lost 2 bases, J lost 3 bases, and 11 bases lay in between. In nucleotides, the CDR3 is TGTGCCAGCAGTTACGCCTCGGGGCGCTACGAGCAGTACTTC. Its protein product is CASSYASGRYEQYF.

The V and J genes are TRBV20-1 and TRBJ2-1; 8 bases are shared with TRBD2. Unmatched junction bases numbered 4, after V lost 1 base and J lost 5 bases. The CDR3 has 14 residues. Germline lookup yields CDR1 DFQATT and CDR2 SNEGSKA (reference sequence). CDR3 in amino acids: CSARVAGPHNEQFF. The DNA of the CDR3 is TGCAGTGCTAGAGTAGCGGGGCCCCACAATGAGCAGTTCTTC.

This chain links TRBV25-1 with TRBJ2-1; no clear D. The germline V gene has CDR1 MGHDK and CDR2 SYGVNS. Trimming removed 0 bases at V and 3 bases at J, with 12 bases between. This CDR3 contains 16 residues. CDR3 nucleotide sequence: TGTGCCAGCAGTGAATACAGCTTTGGCCTCTACAATGAGCAGTTCTTC. As protein: CASSEYSFGLYNEQFF.

In DNA form, the CDR3 reads TGTGCCATCAGTGAATCGGGACAGAGTCACAACGAGCAGTACTTC. It specifies CAISESGQSHNEQYF. V is TRBV10-3 and J is TRBJ2-7; 7 bases fit TRBD1. V lost 3 bases and J lost 5; bases outside the gene matches: 10. Germline assignment: CDR1 ENHRY and CDR2 SYGVKD. The CDR3 spans 15 residues.

The chain couples TRBV4-2 to TRBJ2-1, with a tentative D call TRBD2 (5 bases). V lost 1 base and J lost 6, with 13 bases in between. The V gene's germline CDR1 is LGHNA and CDR2 YNFKEQ. The CDR3 length is 15 residues. CDR3 protein: CASSQVVASTNEQFF. The CDR3 region has the DNA TGTGCCAGCAGCCAAGTGGTAGCTAGCACCAATGAGCAGTTCTTC.

This clonotype was recorded many times. This chain uses TRBV5-1 with TRBJ2-2; 9 nucleotides agree with TRBD1. The CDR3 extends over 14 amino acids. J was trimmed by 5 bases and V by 2 bases; bases with no gene match: 1. Germline CDR1 SGHRS, CDR2 YFSETQ. The CDR3 is CASSLQGATGELFF. The CDR3 bases are TGCGCCAGCAGCTTACAGGGGGCTACCGGGGAGCTGTTTTTT.

This clonotype was counted between two and nine times. The chain recombines TRBV6-1 with TRBJ1-5, with D possibly TRBD1 on 6 matching bases. Germline values: CDR1 MNHNS, CDR2 SASEGT. The CDR3 is 14 residues long. V was clipped by 6 bases and J by 6 bases, with 15 bases between them. The CDR3 sequence: CASSKDRRSQPQHF. The CDR3 DNA reads TGTGCCAGCAGCAAGGACAGAAGGAGTCAGCCCCAGCATTTT.

This clonotype was counted only a few times. V gene TRBV9 combines with J gene TRBJ2-1; TRBD2 matches at 11 bases. Germline CDR1 and CDR2: SGDLS and YYNGEE. Unmatched junction bases numbered 10, after V lost 3 bases and J lost 8 bases. The CDR3 loop spans 16 amino acids. DNA for the CDR3: TGTGCCAGCAGCGCCATCCTAGCGGGAGGCGGCGATGAGCAGTTCTTC. It is translated as CASSAILAGGGDEQFF.

This clonotype was detected only a few times. The chain links TRBV4-2 to TRBJ1-2, with a weak D call TRBD1 (5 bases). The germline V and J ends were trimmed by 0 bases and 7 bases, with 12 bases remaining between them. The CDR3 consists of 14 residues. CDR1 and CDR2 (germline): LGHNA, YNFKEQ. DNA for the CDR3: TGTGCCAGCAGCCAAGAAAGCAGGGAATCTGGCTACACCTTC. Its protein is CASSQESRESGYTF.

This chain uses TRBV12-3 or TRBV12-4 with TRBJ2-2; 8 nucleotides match TRBD1. V lost 6 bases to trimming and J lost 4 bases; unmatched junction nucleotides: 7. The CDR3 spans 15 residues. This CDR3 is CASRTQGDGTGELFF. CDR3 nucleotides: TGTGCCAGCAGGACACAGGGGGACGGCACCGGGGAGCTGTTTTTT.

This clonotype was seen only a few times. This chain links TRBV7-9 with TRBJ2-5, with 9 bases matching TRBD1. This CDR3 comprises 13 residues. With 5 bases clipped from V and 4 bases from J, the junction kept 2 bases outside the gene matches. Germline V gene sequence: CDR1 SEHNR, CDR2 FQNEAQ (reference sequence). The CDR3 here is CASSTDRGETQYF. The DNA of the CDR3 is TGTGCCAGCAGCACGGACAGGGGAGAGACCCAGTACTTC.

This clonotype came up once. This likely comes from a read error, as the CDR3 has no conserved phenylalanine or tryptophan at its end. The chain is built from TRBV5-6 and TRBJ1-1, with D unclear. The CDR3 runs to 13 residues. In germline, CDR1 is SGHDT, CDR2 YYEEEE. Trimming took off 3 bases at V and 2 bases at J, with 8 bases between the two ends. Here the CDR3 reads CASSWATNTEAFY. The CDR3, as DNA: TGTGCCAGCAGCTGGGCCACCAACACTGAAGCTTTCTAT.